The rows below give T cell receptor beta chains drawn from one sample of a study of blood T cell repertoires in COVID-19. Sequenced by immunoSEQ multiplex PCR; TCRdb stores in-frame clones only, minus some. The table includes about 97,000 clones, approximately 78% detected once. The source material was peripheral blood. The origin of the receptors is a man between 60 and 70 years old with active or convalescent COVID-19. Each CDR3 is given with its conserved first and last residue. A D gene is named only where the DNA matches it firmly. Part of the rows lack a size; the others show once, few, many or a class for expanded clones.

>.|TRBJ1-2|TRBV10-3|.
TGTGCCATCAGTCCGGGACTAAACTATGGCTACACCTTC
CAISPGLNYGYTF
>TRBD1|TRBJ1-5|TRBV2|few
TGTGCCAGCAGAGATGACAGGGGCAATAGCAATCAGCCCCAGCATTTT
CASRDDRGNSNQPQHF
>TRBD2|TRBJ2-7|TRBV7-6|.
TGTGCCAGCAGCATAACTAGCGGCGAGCAGTACTTC
CASSITSGEQYF
>TRBD1|TRBJ1-5|TRBV6-5|.
TGTGCCGTACGCCAAAACAGGGGTAGCAATCAGCCCCAGCATTTT
CAVRQNRGSNQPQHF
>.|TRBJ2-7|TRBV11-3|few
TGTGCCAGCAGCTTAAGTGGGGAGGACGAGCAGTACTTC
CASSLSGEDEQYF
>.|TRBJ1-5|TRBV28|.
TGTGCCAGCAGTCCCCTTGGGGCGGGCAATCAGCCCCAGCATTTT
CASSPLGAGNQPQHF
>TRBD1|TRBJ2-5|TRBV18|.
TGTGCCAGCTCACTACGGACAGGGACGGCAGAGACCCAGTACTTC
CASSLRTGTAETQYF
>TRBD1|TRBJ1-2|TRBV18|.
TGTGCCAGCTCATCGACCGGGACAGGGGTCGGCTACACCTTC
CASSSTGTGVGYTF
>.|TRBJ1-1|TRBV27|.
TGTGCCAGCAGTCTAATCGGGCCCCAGGGCACTGAAGCTTTCTTT
CASSLIGPQGTEAFF
>.|TRBJ1-1|TRBV30|.
TGTGCGGGTGGAGGGATGGGGGTTGGGAACACTGAAGCTTTCTTT
CAGGGMGVGNTEAFF
>TRBD2|TRBJ2-3|TRBV28|.
TGTGCCAGCAGTCTAGCGGGAGTGACAGATACGCAGTATTTT
CASSLAGVTDTQYF
>TRBD1|TRBJ1-2|TRBV27|.
TGTGCCAGCAGTCCCAGTCCCGGGACAGGGCGGTATGGCTACACCTTC
CASSPSPGTGRYGYTF
>.|TRBJ2-7|TRBV11-2|.
TGTGCCAGCAGCCAAGGGGCCGAGCAGTACTTC
CASSQGAEQYF
>TRBD1|TRBJ2-1|TRBV5-1|.
TGCGCCAGCAGCGTGGACAGGGCCTCGCGGCAGTTCTTC
CASSVDRASRQFF
>.|TRBJ2-3|TRBV9|.
TGTGCCAGCAGCGTAGTCCTAGGGAGACGGAGCACAGATACGCAGTATTTT
CASSVVLGRRSTDTQYF
>TRBD1|TRBJ1-1|TRBV28|.
TGTGCCAGCAGTCGTTACAGGGGGGCTGAAGCTTTCTTT
CASSRYRGAEAFF
>TRBD1|TRBJ1-5|TRBV18|.
TGTGCCAGCTCACCCGGACAGGAGTATCAGCCCCAGCATTTT
CASSPGQEYQPQHF
>TRBD1|TRBJ2-2|TRBV7-2|once
TGTGCCAGCAGCCCCCACAGGGGGGCGGACACCGGGGAGCTGTTTTTT
CASSPHRGADTGELFF
>TRBD1|TRBJ1-2|TRBV12-3/TRBV12-4|few
TGTGCCAGCACCCTTTTGGGACAGGTCGAATTCTTC
CASTLLGQVEFF
>.|TRBJ2-1|TRBV14|.
TGTGCCAGCAGCGGGCTGGGGGCTTACAATGAGCAGTTCTTC
CASSGLGAYNEQFF